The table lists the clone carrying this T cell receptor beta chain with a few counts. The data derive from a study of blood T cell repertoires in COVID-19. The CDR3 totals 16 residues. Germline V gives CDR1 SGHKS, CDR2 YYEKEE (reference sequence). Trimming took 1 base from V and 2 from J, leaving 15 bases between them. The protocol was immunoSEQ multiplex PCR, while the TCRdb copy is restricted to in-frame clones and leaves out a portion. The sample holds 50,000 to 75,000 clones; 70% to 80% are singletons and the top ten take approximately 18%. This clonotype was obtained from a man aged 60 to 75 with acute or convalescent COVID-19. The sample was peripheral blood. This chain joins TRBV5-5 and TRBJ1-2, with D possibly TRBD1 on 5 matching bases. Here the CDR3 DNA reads TGTGCCAGCAGCTTGCAAGCTGCAGGGATAAACTATGGCTACACCTTC. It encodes CASSLQAAGINYGYTF.